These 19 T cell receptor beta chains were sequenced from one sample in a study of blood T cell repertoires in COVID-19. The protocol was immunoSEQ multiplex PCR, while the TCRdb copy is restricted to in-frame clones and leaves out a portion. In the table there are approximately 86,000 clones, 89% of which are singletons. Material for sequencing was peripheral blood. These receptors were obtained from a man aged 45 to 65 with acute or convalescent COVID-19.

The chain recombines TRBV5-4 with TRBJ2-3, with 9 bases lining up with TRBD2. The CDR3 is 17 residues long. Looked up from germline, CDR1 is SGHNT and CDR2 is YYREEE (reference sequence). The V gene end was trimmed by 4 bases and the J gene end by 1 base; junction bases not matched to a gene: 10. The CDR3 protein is CASSLPVAGAGTDTQYF. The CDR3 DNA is TGTGCCAGCAGCCTCCCGGTAGCGGGGGCCGGCACAGATACGCAGTATTTT.

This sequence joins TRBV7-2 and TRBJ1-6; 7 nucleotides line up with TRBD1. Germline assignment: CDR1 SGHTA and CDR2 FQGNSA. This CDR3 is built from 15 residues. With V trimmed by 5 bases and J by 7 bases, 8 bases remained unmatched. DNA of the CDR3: TGTGCCAGCAGCCCGGCCGGGACAGCAAATTCACCCCTCCACTTT. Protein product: CASSPAGTANSPLHF.

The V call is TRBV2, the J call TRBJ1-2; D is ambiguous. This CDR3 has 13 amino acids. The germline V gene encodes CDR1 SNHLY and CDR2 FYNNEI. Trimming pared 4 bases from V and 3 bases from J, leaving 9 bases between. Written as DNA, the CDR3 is TGTGCCAGCAGTGTAGAGGCTGACTATGGCTACACCTTC. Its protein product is CASSVEADYGYTF.

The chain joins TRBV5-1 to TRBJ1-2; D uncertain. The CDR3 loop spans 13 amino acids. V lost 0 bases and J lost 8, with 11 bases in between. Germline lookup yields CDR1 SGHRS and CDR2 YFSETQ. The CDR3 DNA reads TGCGCCAGCAGCTTGGACAAGTCATTCGGCTACACCTTC. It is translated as CASSLDKSFGYTF. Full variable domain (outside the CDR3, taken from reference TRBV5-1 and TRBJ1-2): KAGVTQTPRYLIKTRGQQVTLSCSPISGHRSVSWYQQTPGQGLQFLFEYFSETQRNKGNFPGRFSGRQFSNSRSEMNVSTLELGDSALYLCASSLDKSFGYTFGSGTRLTVV.

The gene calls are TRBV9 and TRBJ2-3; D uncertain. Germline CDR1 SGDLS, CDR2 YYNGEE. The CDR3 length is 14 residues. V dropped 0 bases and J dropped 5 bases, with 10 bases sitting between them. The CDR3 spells CASSVGNFGDTQYF. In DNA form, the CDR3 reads TGTGCCAGCAGCGTAGGTAACTTCGGAGATACGCAGTATTTT. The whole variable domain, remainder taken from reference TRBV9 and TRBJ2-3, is DSGVTQTPKHLITATGQRVTLRCSPRSGDLSVYWYQQSLDQGLQFLIQYYNGEERAKGNILERFSAQQFPDLHSELNLSSLELGDSALYFCASSVGNFGDTQYFGPGTRLTVL.

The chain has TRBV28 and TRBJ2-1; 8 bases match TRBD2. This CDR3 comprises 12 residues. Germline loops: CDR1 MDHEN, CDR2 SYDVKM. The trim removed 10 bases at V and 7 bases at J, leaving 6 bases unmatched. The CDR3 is CATGTRRNEQFF. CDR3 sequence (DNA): TGTGCCACCGGGACTAGACGGAATGAGCAGTTCTTC.

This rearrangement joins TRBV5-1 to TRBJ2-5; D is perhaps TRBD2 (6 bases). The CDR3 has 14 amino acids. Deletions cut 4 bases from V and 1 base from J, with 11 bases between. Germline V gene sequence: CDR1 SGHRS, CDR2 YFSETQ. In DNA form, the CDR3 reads TGCGCCAGCAGCATGGACTATTCCCAAGAGACCCAGTACTTC. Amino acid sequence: CASSMDYSQETQYF.

In DNA, the CDR3 is TGTGCCAGCAGTTCTCAGGACAGCCACACTGAAGCTTTCTTT. Encoded protein: CASSSQDSHTEAFF. This sequence joins TRBV6-6 and TRBJ1-1; maybe TRBD1 (6 bases). CDR1 and CDR2 (germline): MNHNY, SVGAGI (reference sequence). The CDR3 covers 14 residues. V was cut by 4 bases and J by 3 bases, with 12 bases left in between.

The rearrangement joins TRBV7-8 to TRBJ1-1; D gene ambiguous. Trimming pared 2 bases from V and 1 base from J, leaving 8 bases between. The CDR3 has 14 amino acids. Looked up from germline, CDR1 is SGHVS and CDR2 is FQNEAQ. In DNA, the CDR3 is TGTGCCAGCAGCTTATTCCCAGAGAACACTGAAGCTTTCTTT. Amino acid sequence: CASSLFPENTEAFF.

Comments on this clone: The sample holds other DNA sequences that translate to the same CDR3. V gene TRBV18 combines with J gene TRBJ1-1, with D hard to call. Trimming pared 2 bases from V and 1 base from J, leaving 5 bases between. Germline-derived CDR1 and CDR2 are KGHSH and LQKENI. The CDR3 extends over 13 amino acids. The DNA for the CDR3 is TGTGCCAGCTCACCAGGGCAGAACACTGAAGCTTTCTTT. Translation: CASSPGQNTEAFF.

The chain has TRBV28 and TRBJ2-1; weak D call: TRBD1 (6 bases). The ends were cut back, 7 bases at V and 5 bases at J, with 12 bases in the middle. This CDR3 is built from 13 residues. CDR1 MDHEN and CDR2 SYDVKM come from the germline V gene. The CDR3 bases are TGTGCCAGCAATAACAGGGCGGACAATGAGCAGTTCTTC. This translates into CASNNRADNEQFF.

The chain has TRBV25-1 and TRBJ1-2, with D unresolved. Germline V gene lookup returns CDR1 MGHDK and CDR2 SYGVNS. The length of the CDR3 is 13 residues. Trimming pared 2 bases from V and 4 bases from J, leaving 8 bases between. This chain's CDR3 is CASSEGPLYGYTF. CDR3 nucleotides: TGTGCCAGCAGTGAAGGGCCCCTCTATGGCTACACCTTC.

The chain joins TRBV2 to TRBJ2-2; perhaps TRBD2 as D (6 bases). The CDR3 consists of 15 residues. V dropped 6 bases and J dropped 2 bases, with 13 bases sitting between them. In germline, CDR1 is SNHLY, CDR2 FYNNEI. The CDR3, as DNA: TGTGCCAGCAGATCCGGGACTCCTAACACCGGGGAGCTGTTTTTT. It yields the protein CASRSGTPNTGELFF. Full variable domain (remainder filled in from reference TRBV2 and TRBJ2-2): EPEVTQTPSHQVTQMGQEVILRCVPISNHLYFYWYRQILGQKVEFLVSFYNNEISEKSEIFDDQFSVERPDGSNFTLKIRSTKLEDSAMYFCASRSGTPNTGELFFGEGSRLTVL.

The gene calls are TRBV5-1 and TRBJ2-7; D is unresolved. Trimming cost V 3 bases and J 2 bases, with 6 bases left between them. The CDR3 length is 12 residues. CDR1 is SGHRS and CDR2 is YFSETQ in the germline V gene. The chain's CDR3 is CASSSNTYEQYF. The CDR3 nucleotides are TGCGCCAGCAGCTCCAACACCTACGAGCAGTACTTC.

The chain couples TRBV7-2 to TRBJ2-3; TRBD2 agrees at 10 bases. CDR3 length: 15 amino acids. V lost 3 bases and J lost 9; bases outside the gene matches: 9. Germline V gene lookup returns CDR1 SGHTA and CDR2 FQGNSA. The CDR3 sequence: CASSFSGGAGWTQYF. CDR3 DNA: TGTGCCAGCAGCTTCAGCGGGGGGGCGGGATGGACGCAGTATTTT.

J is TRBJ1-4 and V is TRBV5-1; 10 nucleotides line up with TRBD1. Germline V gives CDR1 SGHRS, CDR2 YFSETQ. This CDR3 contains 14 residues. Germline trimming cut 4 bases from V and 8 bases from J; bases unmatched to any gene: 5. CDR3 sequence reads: CASSPGQGEEKLFF. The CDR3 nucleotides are TGCGCCAGCAGCCCCGGACAGGGGGAAGAAAAACTGTTTTTT. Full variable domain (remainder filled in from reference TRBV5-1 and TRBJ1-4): KAGVTQTPRYLIKTRGQQVTLSCSPISGHRSVSWYQQTPGQGLQFLFEYFSETQRNKGNFPGRFSGRQFSNSRSEMNVSTLELGDSALYLCASSPGQGEEKLFFGSGTQLSVL.

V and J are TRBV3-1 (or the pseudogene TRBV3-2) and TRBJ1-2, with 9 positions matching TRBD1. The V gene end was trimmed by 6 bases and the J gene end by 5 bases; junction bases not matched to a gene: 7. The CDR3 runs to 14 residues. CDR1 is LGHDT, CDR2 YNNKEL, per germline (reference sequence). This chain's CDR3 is CASSQNRGRYGYTF. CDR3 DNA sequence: TGTGCCAGCAGTCAAAACAGGGGGCGGTATGGCTACACCTTC.

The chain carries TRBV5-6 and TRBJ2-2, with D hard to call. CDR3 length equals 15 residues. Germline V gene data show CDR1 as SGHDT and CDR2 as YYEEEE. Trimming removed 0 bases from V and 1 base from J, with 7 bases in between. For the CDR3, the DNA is TGTGCCAGCAGCTTGGTCCCAGGGAACACCGGGGAGCTGTTTTTT. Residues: CASSLVPGNTGELFF.

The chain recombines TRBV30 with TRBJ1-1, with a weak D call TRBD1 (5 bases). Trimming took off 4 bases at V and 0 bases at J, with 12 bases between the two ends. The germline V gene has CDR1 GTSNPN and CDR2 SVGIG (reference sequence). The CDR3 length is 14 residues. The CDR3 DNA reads TGTGCCTGGAACCGAAGGACACTGAACACTGAAGCTTTCTTT. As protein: CAWNRRTLNTEAFF.